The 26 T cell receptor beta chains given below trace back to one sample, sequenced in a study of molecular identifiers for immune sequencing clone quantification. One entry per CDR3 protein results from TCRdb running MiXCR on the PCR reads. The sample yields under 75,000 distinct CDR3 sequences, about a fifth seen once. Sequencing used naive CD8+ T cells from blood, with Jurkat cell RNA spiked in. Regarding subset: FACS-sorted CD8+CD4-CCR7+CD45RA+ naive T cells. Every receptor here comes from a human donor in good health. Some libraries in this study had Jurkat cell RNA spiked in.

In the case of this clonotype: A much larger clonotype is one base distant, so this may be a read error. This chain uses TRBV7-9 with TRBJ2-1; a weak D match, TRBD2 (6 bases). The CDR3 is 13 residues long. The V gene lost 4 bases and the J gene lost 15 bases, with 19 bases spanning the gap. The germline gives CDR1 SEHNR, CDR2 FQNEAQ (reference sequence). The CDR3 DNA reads TGTGCCAGCAGCTCGCTCCGGGACTTGGTTGGGTTCTTC. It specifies CASSSLRDLVGFF.

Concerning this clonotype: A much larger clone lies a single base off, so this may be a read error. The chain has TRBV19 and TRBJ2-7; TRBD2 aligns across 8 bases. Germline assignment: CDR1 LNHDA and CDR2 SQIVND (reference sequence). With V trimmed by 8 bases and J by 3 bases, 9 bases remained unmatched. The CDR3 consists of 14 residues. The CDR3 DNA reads TGTGCCAGTGGTTCCGGACTAGCCCTCTACGAGCAGTACTTC. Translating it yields CASGSGLALYEQYF. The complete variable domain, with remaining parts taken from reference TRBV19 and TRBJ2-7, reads DGGITQSPKYLFRKEGQNVTLSCEQNLNHDAMYWYRQDPGQGLRLIYYSQIVNDFQKGDIAEGYSVSREKKESFPLTVTSAQKNPTAFYLCASGSGLALYEQYFGPGTRLTVT.

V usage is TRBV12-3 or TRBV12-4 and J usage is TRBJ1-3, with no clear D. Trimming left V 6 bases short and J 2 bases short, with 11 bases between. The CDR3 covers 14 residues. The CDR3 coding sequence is TGTGCCAGCAGGGAGGACGCCACTGGAAACACCATATATTTT. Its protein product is CASREDATGNTIYF.

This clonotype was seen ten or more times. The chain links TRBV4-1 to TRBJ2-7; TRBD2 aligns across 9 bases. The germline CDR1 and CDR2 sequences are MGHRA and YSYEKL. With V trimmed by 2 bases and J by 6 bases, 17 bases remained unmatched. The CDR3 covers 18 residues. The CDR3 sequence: CASSQNHRETSGAGEQYF. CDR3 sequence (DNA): TGCGCCAGCAGCCAAAACCATCGGGAGACTAGCGGAGCGGGCGAGCAGTACTTC.

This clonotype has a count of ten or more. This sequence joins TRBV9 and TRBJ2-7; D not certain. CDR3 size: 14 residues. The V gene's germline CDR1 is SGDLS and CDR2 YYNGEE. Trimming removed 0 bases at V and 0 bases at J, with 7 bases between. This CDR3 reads CASSVDWISYEQYF. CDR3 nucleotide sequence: TGTGCCAGCAGCGTAGACTGGATCTCCTACGAGCAGTACTTC.

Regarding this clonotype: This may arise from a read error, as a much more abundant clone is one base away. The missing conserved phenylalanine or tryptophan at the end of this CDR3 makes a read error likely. The DNA of the CDR3 is TGTGCCACCAGCAGTTATCTCCTGGGTCAGGGGAGGAACACTGAAGCTTTCATT. It specifies CATSSYLLGQGRNTEAFI. V and J are TRBV15 and TRBJ1-1; D may be TRBD1 (6 bases). Germline assignment: CDR1 LNHNV and CDR2 YYDKDF (reference sequence). With 3 bases removed from V and 1 base from J, the gap between germline ends came to 21 bases. CDR3 length: 18 residues.

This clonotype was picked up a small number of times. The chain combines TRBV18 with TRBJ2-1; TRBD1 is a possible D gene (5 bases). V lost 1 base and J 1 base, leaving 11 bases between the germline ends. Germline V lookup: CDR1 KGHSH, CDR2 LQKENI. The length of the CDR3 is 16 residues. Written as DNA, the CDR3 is TGTGCCAGCTCACCACAGGGGTCCCCTTCCTACAATGAGCAGTTCTTC. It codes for CASSPQGSPSYNEQFF.

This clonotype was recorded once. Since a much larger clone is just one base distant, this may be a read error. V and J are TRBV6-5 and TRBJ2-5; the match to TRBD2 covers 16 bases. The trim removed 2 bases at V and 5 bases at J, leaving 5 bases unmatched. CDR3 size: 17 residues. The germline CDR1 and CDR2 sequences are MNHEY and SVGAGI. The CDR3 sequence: CASSYRGLAGGQETQYF. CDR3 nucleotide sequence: TGTGCCAGCAGTTACCGGGGACTAGCGGGAGGGCAGGAGACCCAGTACTTC.

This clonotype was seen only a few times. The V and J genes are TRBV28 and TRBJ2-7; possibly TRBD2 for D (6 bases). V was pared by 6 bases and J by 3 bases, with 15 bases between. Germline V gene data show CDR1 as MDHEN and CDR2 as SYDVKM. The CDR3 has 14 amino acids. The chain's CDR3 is CASRDISGDYEQYF. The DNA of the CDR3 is TGTGCCAGCAGGGATATTAGCGGTGACTACGAGCAGTACTTC.

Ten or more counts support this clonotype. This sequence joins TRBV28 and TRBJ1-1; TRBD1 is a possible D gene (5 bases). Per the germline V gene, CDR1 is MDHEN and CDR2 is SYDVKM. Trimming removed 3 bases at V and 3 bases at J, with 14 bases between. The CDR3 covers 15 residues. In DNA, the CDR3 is TGTGCCAGCAGTTTCCCTCGGGCAGGGTACACTGAAGCTTTCTTT. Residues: CASSFPRAGYTEAFF.

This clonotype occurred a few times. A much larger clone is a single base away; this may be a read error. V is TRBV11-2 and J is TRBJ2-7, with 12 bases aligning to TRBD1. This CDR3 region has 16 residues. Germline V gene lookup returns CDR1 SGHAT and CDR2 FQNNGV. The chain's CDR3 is CASSPRPGQGASEQHF. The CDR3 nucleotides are TGTGCCAGCAGCCCCCGCCCGGGACAGGGGGCGTCGGAGCAGCACTTC.

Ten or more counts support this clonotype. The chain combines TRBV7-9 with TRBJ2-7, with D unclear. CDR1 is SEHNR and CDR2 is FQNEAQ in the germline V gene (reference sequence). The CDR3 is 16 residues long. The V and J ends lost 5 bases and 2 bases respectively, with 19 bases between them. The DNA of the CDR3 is TGTGCCAGCAGCCAACCTGCCGGCAGTGAAACCTACGAGCAGTACTTC. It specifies CASSQPAGSETYEQYF.

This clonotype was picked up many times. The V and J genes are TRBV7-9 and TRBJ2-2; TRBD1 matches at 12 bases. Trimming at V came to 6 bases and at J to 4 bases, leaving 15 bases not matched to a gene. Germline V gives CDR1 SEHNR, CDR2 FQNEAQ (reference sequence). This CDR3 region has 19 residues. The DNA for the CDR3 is TGTGCCAGCAGAATGACTACGGGACAGGGGGCGCCGAGCACCGGGGAGCTGTTTTTT. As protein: CASRMTTGQGAPSTGELFF.

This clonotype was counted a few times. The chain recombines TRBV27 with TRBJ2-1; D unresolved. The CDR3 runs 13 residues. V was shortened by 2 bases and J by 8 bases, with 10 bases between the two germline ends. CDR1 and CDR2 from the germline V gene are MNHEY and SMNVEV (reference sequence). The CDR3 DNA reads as TGTGCCAGCAGTTTAGCCCCACTATATGAGCAGTTCTTC. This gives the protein CASSLAPLYEQFF.

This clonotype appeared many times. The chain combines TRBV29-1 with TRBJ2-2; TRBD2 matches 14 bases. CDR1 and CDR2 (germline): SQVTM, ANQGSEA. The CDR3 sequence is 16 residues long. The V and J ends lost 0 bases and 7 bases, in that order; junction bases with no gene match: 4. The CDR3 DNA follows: TGCAGCGTTGAAGAGGGACTAGCGGGAGTTGGCGGGGAGCTGTTTTTT. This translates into CSVEEGLAGVGGELFF.

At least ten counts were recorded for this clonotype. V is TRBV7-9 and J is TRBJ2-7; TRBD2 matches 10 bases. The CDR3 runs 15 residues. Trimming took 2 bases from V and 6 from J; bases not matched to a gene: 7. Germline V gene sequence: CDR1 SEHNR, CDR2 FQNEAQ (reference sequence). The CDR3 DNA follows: TGTGCCAGCAGCTTACTTAGCGGGAGGATGGGCGAGCAGTACTTC. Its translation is CASSLLSGRMGEQYF.

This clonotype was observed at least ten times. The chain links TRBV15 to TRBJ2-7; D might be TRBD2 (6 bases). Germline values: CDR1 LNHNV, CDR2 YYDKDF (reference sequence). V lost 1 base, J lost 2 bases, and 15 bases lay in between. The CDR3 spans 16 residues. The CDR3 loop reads CATSRVVERAPYEQYF. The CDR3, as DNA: TGTGCCACCAGCAGAGTGGTCGAGCGGGCGCCCTACGAGCAGTACTTC.

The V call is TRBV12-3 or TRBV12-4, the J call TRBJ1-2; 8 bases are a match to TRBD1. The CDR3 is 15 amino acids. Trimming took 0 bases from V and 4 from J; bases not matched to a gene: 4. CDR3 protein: CASSLAPGTGYGYTF. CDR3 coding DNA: TGTGCCAGCAGTTTAGCCCCCGGGACAGGCTATGGCTACACCTTC.

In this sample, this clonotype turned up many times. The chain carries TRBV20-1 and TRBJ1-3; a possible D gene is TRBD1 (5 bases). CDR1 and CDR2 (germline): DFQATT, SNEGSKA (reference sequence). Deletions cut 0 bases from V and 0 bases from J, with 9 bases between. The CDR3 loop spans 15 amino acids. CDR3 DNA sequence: TGCAGTGCTAGAGATCTGGGGGGCTCTGGAAACACCATATATTTT. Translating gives CSARDLGGSGNTIYF.

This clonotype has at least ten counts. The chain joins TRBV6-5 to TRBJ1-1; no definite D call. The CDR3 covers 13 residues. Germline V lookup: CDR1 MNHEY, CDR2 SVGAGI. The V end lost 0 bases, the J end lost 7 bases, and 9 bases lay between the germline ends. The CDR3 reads CASSYSLYSEAFF. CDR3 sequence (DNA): TGTGCCAGCAGTTACTCGCTCTACAGTGAAGCTTTCTTT.

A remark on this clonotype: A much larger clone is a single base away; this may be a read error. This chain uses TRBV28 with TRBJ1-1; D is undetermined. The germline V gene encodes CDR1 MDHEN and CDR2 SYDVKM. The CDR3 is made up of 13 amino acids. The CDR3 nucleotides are TGTGCCAGCAGACCTGTTACGAACACTGAAGCTATCTTT. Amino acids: CASRPVTNTEAIF.

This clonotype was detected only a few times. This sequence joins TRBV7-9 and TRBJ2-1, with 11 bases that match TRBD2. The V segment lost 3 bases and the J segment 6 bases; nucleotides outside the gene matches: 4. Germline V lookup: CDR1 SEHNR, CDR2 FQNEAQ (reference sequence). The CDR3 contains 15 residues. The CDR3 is CASSFPGTSGNEQFF. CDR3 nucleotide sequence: TGTGCCAGCAGCTTTCCGGGGACTAGCGGCAATGAGCAGTTCTTC.

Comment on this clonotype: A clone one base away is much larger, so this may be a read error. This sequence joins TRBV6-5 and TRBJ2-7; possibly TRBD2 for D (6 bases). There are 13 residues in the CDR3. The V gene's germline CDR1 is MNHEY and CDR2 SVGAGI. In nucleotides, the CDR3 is TGTGCCAGCAGTCACTCGGGACTCTACGAGCAGCACTTC. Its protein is CASSHSGLYEQHF.

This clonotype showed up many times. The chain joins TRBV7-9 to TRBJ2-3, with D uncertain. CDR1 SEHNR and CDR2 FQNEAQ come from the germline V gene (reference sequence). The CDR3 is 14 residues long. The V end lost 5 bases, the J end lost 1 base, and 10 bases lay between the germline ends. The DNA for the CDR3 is TGTGCCAGCAGCCCCCCCCAGCGCACAGATACGCAGTATTTT. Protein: CASSPPQRTDTQYF. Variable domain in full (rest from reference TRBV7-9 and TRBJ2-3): DTGVSQNPRHKITKRGQNVTFRCDPISEHNRLYWYRQTLGQGPEFLTYFQNEAQLEKSRLLSDRFSAERPKGSFSTLEIQRTEQGDSAMYLCASSPPQRTDTQYFGPGTRLTVL.

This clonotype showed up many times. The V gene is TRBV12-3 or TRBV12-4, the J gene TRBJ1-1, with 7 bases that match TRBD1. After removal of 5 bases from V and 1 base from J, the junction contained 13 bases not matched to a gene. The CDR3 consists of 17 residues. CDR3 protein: CASSLRPTGISNTEAFF. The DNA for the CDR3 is TGTGCCAGCAGTCTCAGGCCGACAGGGATATCGAACACTGAAGCTTTCTTT.

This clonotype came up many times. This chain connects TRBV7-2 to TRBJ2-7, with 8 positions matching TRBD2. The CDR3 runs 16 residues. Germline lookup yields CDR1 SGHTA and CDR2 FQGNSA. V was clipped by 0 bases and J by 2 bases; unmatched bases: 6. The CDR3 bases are TGTGCCAGCAGCTTAGCGGATTTTAGCGGGACCTACGAGCAGTACTTC. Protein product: CASSLADFSGTYEQYF. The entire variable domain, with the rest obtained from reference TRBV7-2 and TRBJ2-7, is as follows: GAGVSQSPSNKVTEKGKDVELRCDPISGHTALYWYRQSLGQGLEFLIYFQGNSAPDKSGLPSDRFSAERTGGSVSTLTIQRTQQEDSAVYLCASSLADFSGTYEQYFGPGTRLTVT.